These T cell receptor beta chains were read from a single sample in a study of Graves' ophthalmopathy and Graves' hyperthyroidism. Each CDR3 protein is one row after TCRdb ran MiXCR on the multiplex PCR reads. Among about 400,000 distinct CDR3 sequences listed, around 19% were seen once. Sequences were obtained from peripheral blood. The receptors come from a woman aged 18 to 35 with Graves' ophthalmopathy. The CDR3 runs from the conserved cysteine through the conserved F or W. Each record gives: D gene, J gene, clone size, V gene, CDR3 DNA, CDR3 protein. D genes are given only for firm matches. Clone size is stated in some rows and not others, as once, few, many or a class when expanded.

>TRBD1|TRBJ1-1|many|TRBV29-1
TGCAGCGGACAACAGGGGTACGGCACTGAAGCTTTCTTT
CSGQQGYGTEAFF
>-|TRBJ2-3|many|TRBV20-1
TGCAGTGCTAGAGACGGACGGGTCAGAGATACGCAGTATTTT
CSARDGRVRDTQYF
>TRBD1|TRBJ1-5|many|TRBV30
TGTGCCTGGAGTGCGGCTCCAGGGGGCGCGAGCAATCAGCCCCAGCATTTT
CAWSAAPGGASNQPQHF
>-|TRBJ2-5|many|TRBV5-1
TGCGCCAGCAGCTGGGGTGTGGACCAAGAGACCCAGTACTTC
CASSWGVDQETQYF
>-|TRBJ1-5|many|TRBV30
TGTGCCTGGAGTGTACGCGCCAGCAATCAGCCCCAGCATTTT
CAWSVRASNQPQHF
>TRBD1|TRBJ1-5|many|TRBV30
TGTGCCTGGGGGGGACAGCCTAGCAATCAGCCCCAGCATTTT
CAWGGQPSNQPQHF
>TRBD1|TRBJ1-1|many|TRBV12-3/TRBV12-4
TGTGCCAGCAGTTTAGGCCTCAGGGGGCAGGGGACTGAAGCTTTCTTT
CASSLGLRGQGTEAFF
>TRBD2|TRBJ2-5|-|TRBV7-9
TGTGCCAGCAGCTTAGTCCTAGCGGTGGAGTTAGAGACCCAGTACTTC
CASSLVLAVELETQYF
>TRBD2|TRBJ2-2|-|TRBV20-1
TGCAGTGCTAGACGCTTAGCGGGAGGGAACACCGGGGAGCTGTTTTTT
CSARRLAGGNTGELFF
>-|TRBJ2-5|few|TRBV6-1
TGTGCCAGCAGTCCCCGCCCAGTAAATCTCCAAGAGACCCAGTACTTC
CASSPRPVNLQETQYF
>-|TRBJ2-7|many|TRBV6-2/TRBV6-3
TGTGCCAGCAGTTATGGGCCAACGGGGTTCGTCGAGCAGTACTTC
CASSYGPTGFVEQYF
>TRBD2|TRBJ2-7|many|TRBV7-3
TGTGCCAGCAGCCCTAGCGCGGGACTATACTCCGAGCAGTACTTC
CASSPSAGLYSEQYF
>TRBD2|TRBJ2-5|many|TRBV7-2
TGTGCCAGCGCTGGGTTCGGTTGGCGGGAGAAAGAGACCCAGTACTTC
CASAGFGWREKETQYF
>-|TRBJ2-2|-|TRBV20-1
TGCAGTGCTAGGCAGGGTCCCGGGGAGCTGTTTTTT
CSARQGPGELFF
>-|TRBJ1-5|many|TRBV2
TGTGCCAGCAGTGAGCGGCAGGGCTCTCAGCCCCAGCATTTT
CASSERQGSQPQHF
>-|TRBJ2-7|-|TRBV20-1
TGCAATGCTAGTGCCAGGAAGAAAAACTACGAGCAGTACTTC
CNASARKKNYEQYF
>-|TRBJ2-5|many|TRBV6-2/TRBV6-3
TGTGCCAGCAGTTTTAGGGCGGCATCGAAGACCCAGTACTTC
CASSFRAASKTQYF